The rows below give T cell receptor beta chains drawn from one sample of a study of blood T cell repertoires in COVID-19. Method: immunoSEQ multiplex PCR; TCRdb's copy keeps in-frame clones and lacks some. The sample carries fewer than 350,000 clones, 88% recorded once. The sequenced sample was peripheral blood. All receptors come from a man aged 18 to 29 with active or convalescent COVID-19. Each CDR3 is given with its conserved first and last residue. The order of the fields is J gene, clone size, V gene, CDR3 length, D gene, CDR3 protein, CDR3 DNA. A D gene is named only where the DNA matches it firmly. Size values are once, few and many counts, or a class for expanded clones, and some rows have none.

>TRBJ1-3|many|TRBV7-9|16|.
CASSPKVRIAPYTIYF
TGTGCCAGCAGCCCTAAGGTCAGGATTGCGCCATACACCATATATTTT
>TRBJ2-5|.|TRBV27|14|TRBD1
CASSFGQGLETQYF
TGTGCCAGCAGTTTCGGACAGGGGTTGGAGACCCAGTACTTC
>TRBJ1-1|.|TRBV14|15|.
CASSHRRQRNTEAFF
TGTGCCAGCAGCCATCGAAGGCAGCGGAACACTGAAGCTTTCTTT
>TRBJ2-2|.|TRBV6-5|15|TRBD1
CASSPQTGAPGELFF
TGTGCCAGCAGCCCCCAGACAGGGGCCCCCGGGGAGCTGTTTTTT
>TRBJ2-5|.|TRBV3-1/TRBV3-2|14|.
CASSHLGVQETQYF
TGTGCCAGCAGCCATCTCGGGGTACAAGAGACCCAGTACTTC
>TRBJ2-5|.|TRBV11-2|15|.
CARSWGGGGLETQYF
TGTGCCCGCAGCTGGGGGGGCGGGGGTCTAGAGACCCAGTACTTC
>TRBJ2-7|.|TRBV14|14|TRBD1
CASSQRDRANEQYF
TGTGCCAGCAGCCAACGGGACAGGGCCAACGAGCAGTACTTC
>TRBJ2-5|.|TRBV4-3|16|.
CASSPSPAGPQETQYF
TGCGCCAGCAGTCCCTCCCCCGCGGGGCCCCAAGAGACCCAGTACTTC
>TRBJ1-5|.|TRBV2|14|.
CASRSTYSNQPQHF
TGTGCCAGCAGGAGTACGTATAGCAATCAGCCCCAGCATTTT
>TRBJ1-3|.|TRBV19|13|.
CASSSRREDTIYF
TGTGCCAGTAGTTCACGACGGGAAGACACCATATATTTT
>TRBJ2-3|.|TRBV24-1|16|.
CATTRLWAPSTDTQYF
TGTGCCACCACCCGTCTATGGGCCCCCTCCACAGATACGCAGTATTTT
>TRBJ1-2|.|TRBV18|15|TRBD1
CASSPRDRADVGYTF
TGTGCCAGCTCACCCCGGGACAGGGCAGATGTTGGCTACACCTTC
>TRBJ1-2|.|TRBV2|15|.
CASSDGVGREYGYTF
TGTGCCAGCAGTGACGGGGTAGGGCGGGAGTATGGCTACACCTTC
>TRBJ2-3|.|TRBV5-8|16|TRBD1
CASSVGQTISTDTQYF
TGTGCCAGCAGCGTGGGACAGACAATCAGCACAGATACGCAGTATTTT
>TRBJ2-5|.|TRBV9|15|.
CASSPYSGDQETQYF
TGTGCCAGCAGCCCGTACTCGGGGGATCAAGAGACCCAGTACTTC
>TRBJ2-7|.|TRBV5-1|14|TRBD2
CASRTSGGSYEQYF
TGCGCCAGCAGGACCTCGGGAGGCTCCTACGAGCAGTACTTC
>TRBJ1-2|.|TRBV9|12|.
CASSGTGSSYTF
TGTGCCAGCAGCGGAACAGGGTCGAGCTACACCTTC
>TRBJ1-2|.|TRBV5-1|14|.
CASSFFAGNYGYTF
TGCGCCAGCAGCTTTTTTGCAGGGAACTATGGCTACACCTTC
>TRBJ1-1|.|TRBV6-5|15|TRBD1
CASSLNGQANTEAFF
TGTGCCAGCAGTCTCAACGGACAGGCGAACACTGAAGCTTTCTTT
>TRBJ2-2|.|TRBV4-3|14|.
CASSQLAQAGELFF
TGCGCCAGCAGCCAACTGGCCCAAGCCGGGGAGCTGTTTTTT
>TRBJ1-1|few|TRBV27|16|TRBD1
CASRPLTGRMNTEAFF
TGTGCCAGCAGGCCCCTGACAGGGCGGATGAACACTGAAGCTTTCTTT
>TRBJ2-7|.|TRBV10-1|16|TRBD1
CASSESAGTGFNEQYF
TGCGCCAGCAGTGAGTCCGCCGGGACAGGGTTTAACGAGCAGTACTTC
>TRBJ1-1|few|TRBV5-6|16|.
CASSYDFSGRNTEAFF
TGTGCCAGCAGCTACGACTTCTCGGGAAGGAACACTGAAGCTTTCTTT
>TRBJ1-5|.|TRBV5-1|15|.
CASSWGPGGNQPQHF
TGCGCCAGCAGCTGGGGGCCCGGGGGCAATCAGCCCCAGCATTTT
>TRBJ1-5|.|TRBV18|13|.
CASSLPGAQPQHF
TGTGCCAGCTCACTGCCGGGTGCTCAGCCCCAGCATTTT
>TRBJ1-5|.|TRBV2|15|.
CASTLYDTANQPQHF
TGTGCCAGCACCTTATACGACACAGCAAATCAGCCCCAGCATTTT
>TRBJ2-7|.|TRBV19|16|TRBD2
CASSIASGGTLYEQYF
TGTGCCAGTAGTATTGCTAGCGGGGGGACTCTCTACGAGCAGTACTTC
>TRBJ1-2|.|TRBV13|13|.
CASSLGRGDGYTF
TGTGCCAGCAGCTTAGGCCGGGGGGATGGCTACACCTTC
>TRBJ1-3|.|TRBV13|15|.
CASSLTGNRGNTIYF
TGTGCCAGCAGCCTCACAGGGAATCGCGGAAACACCATATATTTT
>TRBJ2-5|.|TRBV7-2|15|TRBD1
CASSLVRTGLETQYF
TGTGCCAGCAGCTTAGTTCGGACAGGCTTAGAGACCCAGTACTTC
>TRBJ2-1|.|TRBV6-4|15|TRBD2
CASSPTSDYYNEQFF
TGTGCCAGCAGTCCTACTAGCGACTACTACAATGAGCAGTTCTTC
>TRBJ1-3|.|TRBV9|15|.
CASSVDGVSGNTIYF
TGTGCCAGCAGCGTAGACGGGGTCTCTGGAAACACCATATATTTT
>TRBJ2-7|.|TRBV5-5|17|TRBD1
CASSLRGQGNRAYEQYF
TGTGCCAGCAGCTTGCGGGGACAGGGGAACCGAGCCTACGAGCAGTACTTC
>TRBJ2-2|.|TRBV5-4|19|TRBD2
CASSPGLAGGTANTGELFF
TGTGCCAGCAGCCCGGGACTAGCGGGGGGCACCGCGAACACCGGGGAGCTGTTTTTT
>TRBJ2-3|.|TRBV6-6|15|TRBD1
CASAPGQARTDTQYF
TGTGCCAGCGCCCCGGGACAGGCACGGACAGATACGCAGTATTTT
>TRBJ2-3|.|TRBV10-1|18|TRBD2
CASSTGTSGGASTDTQYF
TGCGCCAGCAGTACCGGGACTAGCGGGGGGGCGAGCACAGATACGCAGTATTTT
>TRBJ1-2|.|TRBV6-5|16|TRBD1
CASSYSIGGRNYGYTF
TGTGCCAGCAGTTACTCGATAGGGGGCAGGAACTATGGCTACACCTTC
>TRBJ1-5|.|TRBV1|21|.
CTSSQPNPGFLDGYSNQPQHF
TGCACCAGCAGCCAACCGAACCCCGGGTTCCTAGATGGTTATAGCAATCAGCCCCAGCATTTT
>TRBJ2-7|.|TRBV3-1/TRBV3-2|15|TRBD2
CASSQVLLAGFEQYF
TGTGCCAGCAGCCAAGTGCTACTAGCGGGGTTCGAGCAGTACTTC
>TRBJ2-3|.|TRBV6-5|13|TRBD2
CASRDSGGATQYF
TGTGCCAGCAGAGATAGCGGGGGGGCTACGCAGTATTTT
>TRBJ1-4|.|TRBV3-1/TRBV3-2|17|.
CASSQGYPSPAGVKLFF
TGTGCCAGCAGCCAAGGGTACCCTTCCCCCGCGGGCGTAAAACTGTTTTTT
>TRBJ2-3|.|TRBV5-1|16|.
CASSLDRGAPTDTQYF
TGCGCCAGCAGCTTGGACCGGGGGGCCCCGACAGATACGCAGTATTTT
>TRBJ1-2|.|TRBV4-1|17|TRBD1
CASSRLTGTDFRYGYTF
TGCGCCAGCAGCCGCCTAACCGGGACAGATTTTCGCTATGGCTACACCTTC
>TRBJ2-7|.|TRBV2|14|TRBD1
CASRAGTGAYEQYF
TGTGCCAGCAGGGCCGGGACAGGGGCCTACGAGCAGTACTTC
>TRBJ1-4|.|TRBV2|16|.
CASRRFSDLRGEKLFF
TGTGCCAGCCGAAGATTTTCCGATTTACGCGGTGAAAAACTGTTTTTT
>TRBJ2-7|.|TRBV2|16|TRBD2
CASSLTGGPTLYEQYF
TGTGCCAGCAGCCTCACGGGGGGGCCGACCCTCTACGAGCAGTACTTC
>TRBJ2-1|once|TRBV2|12|TRBD1
CASSDRGQGLFF
TGTGCCAGCAGTGACCGGGGACAGGGTCTGTTCTTC
>TRBJ1-4|.|TRBV9|13|.
CASSPRQNEKLFF
TGTGCCAGCAGCCCCCGACAGAATGAAAAACTGTTTTTT
>TRBJ2-7|.|TRBV23-1|15|TRBD1
CASSHGQGAPNEQYF
TGCGCCAGCAGTCATGGACAGGGGGCCCCCAACGAGCAGTACTTC
>TRBJ1-2|.|TRBV6-6|15|TRBD1
CASSYWTGGTYGYTF
TGTGCCAGCAGTTACTGGACAGGGGGGACCTATGGCTACACCTTC
>TRBJ1-6|.|TRBV4-3|17|TRBD1
CASSQRLGGQYNSPLHF
TGCGCCAGCAGCCAAAGATTGGGGGGACAGTATAATTCACCCCTCCACTTT